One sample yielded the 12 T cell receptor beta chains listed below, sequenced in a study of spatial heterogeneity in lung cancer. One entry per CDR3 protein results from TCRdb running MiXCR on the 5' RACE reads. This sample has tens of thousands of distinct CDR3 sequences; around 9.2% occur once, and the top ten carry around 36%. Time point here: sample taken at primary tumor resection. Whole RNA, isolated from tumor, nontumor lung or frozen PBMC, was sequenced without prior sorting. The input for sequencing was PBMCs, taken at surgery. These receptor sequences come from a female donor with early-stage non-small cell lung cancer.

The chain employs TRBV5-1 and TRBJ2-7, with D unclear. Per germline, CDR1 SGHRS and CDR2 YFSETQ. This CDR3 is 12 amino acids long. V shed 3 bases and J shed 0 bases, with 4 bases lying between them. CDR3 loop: CASSYDSYEQYF. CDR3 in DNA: TGCGCCAGCAGCTACGACTCCTACGAGCAGTACTTC.

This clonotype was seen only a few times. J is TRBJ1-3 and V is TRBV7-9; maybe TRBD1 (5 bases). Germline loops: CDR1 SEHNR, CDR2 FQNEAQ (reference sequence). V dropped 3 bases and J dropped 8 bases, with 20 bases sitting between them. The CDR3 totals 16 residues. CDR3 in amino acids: CASSFPGRVHGDTIYF. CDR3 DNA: TGTGCCAGCAGCTTCCCGGGACGGGTTCATGGGGACACCATATATTTT. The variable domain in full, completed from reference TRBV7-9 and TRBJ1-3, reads DTGVSQNPRHKITKRGQNVTFRCDPISEHNRLYWYRQTLGQGPEFLTYFQNEAQLEKSRLLSDRFSAERPKGSFSTLEIQRTEQGDSAMYLCASSFPGRVHGDTIYFGEGSWLTVV.

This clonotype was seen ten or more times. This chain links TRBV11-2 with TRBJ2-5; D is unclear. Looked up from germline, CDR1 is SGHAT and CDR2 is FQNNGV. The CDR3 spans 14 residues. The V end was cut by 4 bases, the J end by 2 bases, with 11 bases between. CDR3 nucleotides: TGTGCCAGCAGCTCACGACTGCTACAAGAGACCCAGTACTTC. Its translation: CASSSRLLQETQYF.

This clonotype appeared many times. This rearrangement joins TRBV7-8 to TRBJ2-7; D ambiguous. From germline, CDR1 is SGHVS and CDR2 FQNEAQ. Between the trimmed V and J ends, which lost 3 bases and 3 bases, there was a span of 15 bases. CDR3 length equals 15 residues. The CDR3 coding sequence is TGTGCCAGCAGCTTGCAACCGGGCGAAAACTACGAGCAGTACGTC. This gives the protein CASSLQPGENYEQYV.

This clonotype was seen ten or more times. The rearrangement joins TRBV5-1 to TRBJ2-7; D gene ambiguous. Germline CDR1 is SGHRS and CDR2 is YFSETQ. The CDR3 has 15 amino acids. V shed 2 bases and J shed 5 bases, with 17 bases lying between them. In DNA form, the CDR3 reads TGCGCCAGCAGCTTAAATGTGGGCTCGGTCCACGAGCAGTACTTC. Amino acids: CASSLNVGSVHEQYF. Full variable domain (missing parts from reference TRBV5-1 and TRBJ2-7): KAGVTQTPRYLIKTRGQQVTLSCSPISGHRSVSWYQQTPGQGLQFLFEYFSETQRNKGNFPGRFSGRQFSNSRSEMNVSTLELGDSALYLCASSLNVGSVHEQYFGPGTRLTVT.

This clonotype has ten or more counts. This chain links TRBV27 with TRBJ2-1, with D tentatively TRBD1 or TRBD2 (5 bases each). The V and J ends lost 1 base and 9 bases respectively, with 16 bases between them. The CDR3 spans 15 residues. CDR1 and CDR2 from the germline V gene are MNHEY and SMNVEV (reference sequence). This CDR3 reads CASSLYGGRFGEQFF. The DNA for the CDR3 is TGTGCCAGCAGTTTATATGGGGGTCGTTTCGGTGAGCAGTTCTTC.

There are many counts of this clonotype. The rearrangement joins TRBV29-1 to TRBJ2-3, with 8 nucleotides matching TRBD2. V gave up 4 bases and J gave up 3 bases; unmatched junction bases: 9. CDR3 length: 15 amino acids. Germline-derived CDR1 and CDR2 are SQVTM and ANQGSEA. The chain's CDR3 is CSVVLLAGFTDTQYF. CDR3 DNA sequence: TGCAGCGTTGTTCTTCTAGCGGGCTTTACAGATACGCAGTATTTT.

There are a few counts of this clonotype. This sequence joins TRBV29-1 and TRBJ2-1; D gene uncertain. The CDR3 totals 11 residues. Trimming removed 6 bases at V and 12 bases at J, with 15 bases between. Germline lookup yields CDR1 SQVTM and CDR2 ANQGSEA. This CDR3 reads CSVATPTGQFF. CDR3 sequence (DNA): TGCAGCGTCGCGACACCAACGGGGCAGTTCTTC.

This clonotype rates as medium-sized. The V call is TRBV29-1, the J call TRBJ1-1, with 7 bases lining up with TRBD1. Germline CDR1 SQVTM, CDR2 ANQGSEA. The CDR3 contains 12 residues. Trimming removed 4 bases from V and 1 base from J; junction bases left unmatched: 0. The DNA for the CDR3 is TGCAGCGTTGGACAGGGGAACACTGAAGCTTTCTTT. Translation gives CSVGQGNTEAFF.

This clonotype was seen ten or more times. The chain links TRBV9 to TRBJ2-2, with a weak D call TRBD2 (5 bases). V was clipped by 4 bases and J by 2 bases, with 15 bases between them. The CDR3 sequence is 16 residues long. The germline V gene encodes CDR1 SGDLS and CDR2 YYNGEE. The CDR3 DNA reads TGTGCCAGCAGCATCGACATGGGAGAAAACACCGGGGAGCTGTTTTTT. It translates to CASSIDMGENTGELFF.

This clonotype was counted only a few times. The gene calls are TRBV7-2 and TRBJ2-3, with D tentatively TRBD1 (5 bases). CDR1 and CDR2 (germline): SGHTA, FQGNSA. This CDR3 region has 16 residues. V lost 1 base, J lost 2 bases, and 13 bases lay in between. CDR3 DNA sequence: TGTGCCAGCAGCTTAGGAGCAGGGCGTACCACAGATACGCAGTATTTT. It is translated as CASSLGAGRTTDTQYF. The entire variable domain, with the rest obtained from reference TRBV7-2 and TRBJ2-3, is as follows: GAGVSQSPSNKVTEKGKDVELRCDPISGHTALYWYRQSLGQGLEFLIYFQGNSAPDKSGLPSDRFSAERTGGSVSTLTIQRTQQEDSAVYLCASSLGAGRTTDTQYFGPGTRLTVL.

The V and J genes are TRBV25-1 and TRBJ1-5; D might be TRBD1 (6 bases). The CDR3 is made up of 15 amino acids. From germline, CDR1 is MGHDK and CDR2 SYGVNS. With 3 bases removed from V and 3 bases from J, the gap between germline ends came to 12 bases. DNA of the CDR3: TGTGCCAGCAGTGATGCGCAGGGGAACAATCAGCCCCAGCATTTT. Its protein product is CASSDAQGNNQPQHF. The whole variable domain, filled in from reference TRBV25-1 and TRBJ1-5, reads EADIYQTPRYLVIGTGKKITLECSQTMGHDKMYWYQQDPGMELHLIHYSYGVNSTEKGDLSSESTVSRIRTEHFPLTLESARPSHTSQYLCASSDAQGNNQPQHFGDGTRLSIL.